This TCR beta chain was obtained from a study of CD8+CD57+ T cells in acquired aplastic anemia (dated by TCRdb to 2016 to 2019). About the full investigation: On average, sorted CD4+ and CD8+ cells yielded about 3 ug of extracted DNA, with a range of about 0.17 to 27.4 ug. CD8+CD57+ expansion was defined as a frequency above the mean frequency observed in healthy subjects.

The table lists this clonotype with many counts. There is no known antigen for this receptor. The junction and the germline gene differ at one end; a read error may be behind it. Expansion of CD8+CD57+ cells had been shown by flow cytometry in the patients chosen for sequencing. Severe acquired aplastic anemia was diagnosed in all patients according to International Study of Aplastic Anemia and Agranulocytosis and Camitta criteria. No patient had received any therapy when blood was sampled. In this study, sorted CD4+ and CD8+ T cells from the blood of healthy subjects and of severe aplastic anemia patients had their TCR repertoires deep-sequenced. Patients were enrolled in the USA under clinicaltrials.gov protocols 00001620, 01623167, 00001397, 00071045, 00081523 and 00961064. Ficoll-Paque density gradient centrifugation was used to isolate peripheral blood mononuclear cells. Before DNA extraction, CD4+ and CD8+ T cells were sorted with FACS or magnetic beads.

Study-wide findings and limitations: Patients and healthy controls showed no significant difference in CD8+ Simpson's diversity (P=0.060). Although roughly 29 CD8+ CDR3 sequences were shared by patients and controls, these sequences appeared highly expressed in patients and within the immunodominant clones of patients.

Profiling of TCR beta VDJ combinations and CDR3 sequences used genomic DNA as the template. An Illumina HiSeq 2000 was used for TCR repertoire sequencing. The authors' analysis ran thus. Repertoires were assessed using TRBV/TRBJ rearrangement plots, CDR3 size and DJ length profiles, and Simpson's diversity index. The most abundant DNA sequence in the deep sequencing data was taken as the immunodominant clone. CDR3 amino acid sequences were screened for sharing across subjects and compared with published repertoires and the VDJdb database. The public sequencing data were trimmed at Q25 with fastp and processed into clonotypes with MiXCR by TCRdb, which kept only in-frame beta chains. Entries are consolidated by CDR3 protein sequence, retaining the most common genes and DNA. TCRdb, not the authors, supplied the V and J calls. The sample table records fewer than 250,000 distinct CDR3 sequences; around 50% of these occur just once. The leading ten clones occupy about 20% of the sample.

The source of this sequence is a human donor with aplastic anemia. Sample: sorted CD4+, CD8+, or CD8+CD57+ T cells (not recorded which) from PBMCs.

The CDR3 protein is CASSPVTGHYEQYF. The DNA is TGTGCTAGCAGCCCCGTGACCGGGCACTACGAGCAGTACTTC. The chain was built from TRBV7-7 and TRBJ2-7; the D gene is unclear. CDR1 and CDR2, looked up from the germline V gene (reference sequence), are SSHAT and FNYEAQ. Taken from cysteine to phenylalanine, the CDR3 has 14 residues. The kept DNA is CDR3 alone, 42 bases in frame from the first base.